This T cell receptor beta chain comes out of a study of blood T cell repertoires in COVID-19. As handled by the study authors: Estimation of nucleated cell counts relied on the amplification of reference gene primers. Clones were read by immunoSEQ multiplex PCR, and TCRdb kept only the in-frame ones, dropping some. V, J and clone size reflect that table, while D and trimming were determined from the DNA. The sample records a few hundred thousand clones, 88% being singletons. Seattle-derived patients entered the study during active infection and were followed longitudinally. This CDR3 is 18 amino acids long. Germline V gene sequence: CDR1 SGHAT, CDR2 FQNNGV. J lost 2 bases, V lost 5 bases, and 13 bases had no gene match.

The receptor was derived from a young woman with COVID-19, enrolled during active disease. Source material: peripheral blood. This sequence joins TRBV11-2 and TRBJ2-5; TRBD2 agrees at 11 bases. This chain's CDR3 is CASSRTGTSGLNQETQYF. The DNA of the CDR3 is TGTGCCAGCAGCCGGACAGGGACTAGCGGCCTAAATCAAGAGACCCAGTACTTC.